The entry below describes one TCR beta chain. Its binding antigen is unknown. Base-call qualities are not available, and no considerably larger clone is one nucleotide away. Stable Graves' hyperthyroidism was defined as no progression to ophthalmopathy during 18 months of follow-up. Hyperthyroidism patients were aged 18 to 65 years and newly diagnosed, with disease duration of less than 2 months. Exclusion was applied to patients with uncontrolled infections, other autoimmune diseases, pregnancy or lactation. Diagnoses were established on the basis of clinical symptoms, serum thyroxine and TRAb, thyroid ultrasound, and orbital computed tomography. PBMCs were isolated from more than 9 ml of fresh peripheral blood by Ficoll-Paque density gradient centrifugation. Total RNA was extracted with Trizol reagent, and quality was checked on an Agilent 2100 Bioanalyzer. The sample is drawn from a study of T cells in Graves' hyperthyroidism and ophthalmopathy (dated by TCRdb to about 2019). About the study as a whole: Peripheral blood samples were taken at the time of initial diagnosis, prior to any treatment. Prospective prediction of ophthalmopathy was tested in an independent validation cohort of about 19 hyperthyroidism patients and around 16 patients who later progressed to ophthalmopathy. TCR Vbeta CDR3 sequencing of fewer than 150 peripheral blood samples (approximately 44 ophthalmopathy, approximately 80 hyperthyroidism and roughly 17 progressor patients) is reported in the paper. After sampling, hyperthyroidism patients received methimazole starting at 30 mg daily, and ophthalmopathy patients received high-dose intravenous methylprednisolone. A discovery cohort of around 100 patients, about 43 with Graves' ophthalmopathy and about 58 with stable Graves' hyperthyroidism, was used to find distinguishing TCR V-J signatures. In addition, the study compared T-cell repertoires in thyroid tissue and in blood from several Graves' hyperthyroidism patients. The 85 to 100 discovery patients were divided at random into training and test sets in a 7:3 ratio.

The germline V gene encodes CDR1 SGHDN and CDR2 FVKESK. The junction shows trimming of 0 bases on V and 0 bases on J, plus 15 bases between the germline ends. The CDR3 sequence holds 18 residues, the cysteine and phenylalanine included. Just the 54-base CDR3 DNA is kept, in frame starting at base 1. Amplification of TCR beta CDR3 regions was carried out from RNA transcripts. A first-round RT-PCR of the TCR CDR3 used the HTBI primer set with the Qiagen OneStep RT-PCR kit. A second multiplex PCR round built the libraries, followed by size selection and purification. Sequencing of the libraries was done on an Illumina HiSeq2000 using paired-end 100 bp reads. The study's own analysis went as follows. SOAPnuke was used to process the raw data, with reads discarded if the reads contained adapters or uncalled bases, had a mean Phred below 15, or lacked an exact constant-primer or identifier match. High-quality paired reads were merged with COPE v1.2.5, and unique nucleotide sequences were defined as clonotypes. Clonotypes were aligned to IMGT TRBV, TRBD and TRBJ reference segments using MiTCR v1.1. The analysis included only V-J combinations with a frequency above 0.0001, which together covered approximately 99% of the repertoires. A TCS score was defined as the ratio between F50 (clonal expansion) and ExV (chaos), using BLOSUM62-based TCRdist between CDR3 peptides within each V-J. Welch's t-statistics and random forest reduced several hundred V-J features to 10 to 15, which were used in a naive Bayes classifier (R e1071). TCRdb passed the public sequencing reads through fastp at Q25 and MiXCR, retaining productive beta sequences. Every entry covers one CDR3 protein and lists the most common genes and DNA from its rows. The V and J calls and clone size are TCRdb's, not the authors'. Across this sample there are approximately 400,000 distinct CDR3 sequences, with about 15% seen only once. Of the sample, approximately 29% is held by the ten largest clones.

General conclusions and limits of the study: Ophthalmopathy was separated from stable hyperthyroidism by a 13 V-J signature model, with around 90% sensitivity and approximately 81% specificity obtained in cross-validation and 80%/75% obtained in testing. No statistical method was used to set the sample size in advance, and investigators knew the group allocation. Blood samples also contained most of the expanded thyroid clonotypes (frequency above 0.001), which suggests that blood repertoires may reflect thyroid immune responses. During validation, the model predicted progression to ophthalmopathy a median of about 6.3 months ahead of onset, with almost 71% sensitivity and 72.22% specificity.

Recombination connected TRBV14 to TRBJ1-3; the D gene assignment is ambiguous. The clonotype comes from a woman aged 25 to 45 with Graves' hyperthyroidism. Sample: blood. CDR3 loop: CASSQDSIPRSSGNTIYF. The nucleotide sequence reads as follows: TGTGCCAGCAGCCAAGATTCGATACCCCGGAGCTCTGGAAACACCATATATTTT.